This TCR beta chain was sequenced during a study of CD8+ T cells in alopecia areata. Across the study: Tofacitinib therapy took 6 to 18 months; 6 months off drug came after.

Treatment noted: oral pan-JAK inhibitor, 5-10 mg twice daily. V was pared by 8 bases and J by 5 bases, with 10 bases between. CDR3 length equals 11 residues. Germline V gives CDR1 SGHDN, CDR2 FVKESK. Isolated RNA was reverse transcribed into cDNA used as the sequencing template. The protocol was immunoSEQ multiplex PCR, while the TCRdb copy is restricted to in-frame clones and leaves out a portion. The sample consists of more than 95,000 clones, 85% to 90% of them appearing once. The receptor comes from a human donor with alopecia areata. The sample consisted of CD8+ T cells sorted from blood, taken at approximately week 34, from a patient treated with tofacitinib. V usage is TRBV14 and J usage is TRBJ2-7, with D uncertain. The CDR3, as DNA: TGTGCCAGCGGTCCCAACCACGAGCAGTACTTC. This encodes CASGPNHEQYF.